The clone carrying this T cell receptor beta chain was seen a single time. The sample originates from a study of CD8+ T cells in alopecia areata. Study-level background: Tofacitinib ran for 6 to 18 months before 6 months off drug.

The V gene lost 6 bases and the J gene lost 0 bases, with 9 bases spanning the gap. CDR3 size: 14 residues. Looked up from germline, CDR1 is SNHLY and CDR2 is FYNNEI. It was cDNA, reverse transcribed from extracted RNA, that served as the sequencing template. TCRdb keeps only in-frame clones here, not all; method: immunoSEQ multiplex PCR. This sample has about 180,000 clones; 50% to 70% occur once, and the top ten carry approximately 15%. The sequence came from a human donor with alopecia areata. The sequenced sample was CD4+ T cells sorted from blood, obtained at week 0. V is TRBV2 and J is TRBJ1-5; D is unresolved. In DNA, the CDR3 is TGTGCCAGCAGGGGAACGGCTAGCAATCAGCCCCAGCATTTT. It codes for CASRGTASNQPQHF.